The clone carrying this T cell receptor beta chain was counted ten times or more. Antigen specificity is unknown. A second PCR, run for roughly 7 to 11 cycles, used a sample-barcoded 5' primer plus a J-beta primer mix. One entry per CDR3 protein, called by TCRdb with MiXCR from the 5' RACE reads. The sample has about 1 million distinct CDR3 sequences, 35% to 55% seen once. The data derive from a study of blood T cells in healthy people across ages. Whole-study results and caveats: The long-lived group displayed more naive CD4+ cells, plus higher diversity, than the aged donors did. Measured against age, TCR beta diversity per million T cells decreased in a roughly linear manner.

PBMCs numbering at least 7 million were isolated per sample. The V end lost 7 bases, the J end lost 8 bases, and 14 bases lay between the germline ends. Germline loops: CDR1 SQVTM, CDR2 ANQGSEA. The CDR3 sequence is 11 residues long. Sequences were obtained from blood. This receptor was obtained from a woman in her fifties or sixties in good health. This chain connects TRBV29-1 to TRBJ1-2; D is uncertain. CDR3 bases: TGCAGCGCCCCATCCGGGCTCGGCTACACCTTC. It is translated as CSAPSGLGYTF. The full variable domain, rest sourced from reference TRBV29-1 and TRBJ1-2, is SAVISQKPSRDICQRGTSLTIQCQVDSQVTMMFWYRQQPGQSLTLIATANQGSEATYESGFVIDKFPISRPNLTFSTLTVSNMSPEDSSIYLCSAPSGLGYTFGSGTRLTVV.